What follows are 19 T cell receptor beta chains derived from one specimen sequenced in a study of T cell changes during pregnancy in multiple sclerosis. This table comes from immunoSEQ multiplex PCR, and its TCRdb copy is limited to in-frame clones, with some not included. The profile shows about 75,000 clones, 94% of them singletons. This specimen consisted of CD4+ T cells from peripheral blood mononuclear cells, obtained after pregnancy. These receptors were collected from a female donor with multiple sclerosis, enrolled in a pregnancy study.

The chain is built from TRBV19 and TRBJ2-1, with 8 nucleotides matching TRBD1. CDR3 length equals 16 residues. V lost 6 bases to trimming and J lost 3 bases; unmatched junction nucleotides: 10. Germline V gene sequence: CDR1 LNHDA, CDR2 SQIVND (reference sequence). The CDR3 loop reads CASSLTRTGIYNEQFF. CDR3 DNA: TGTGCCAGTAGCCTAACCCGGACAGGGATCTACAATGAGCAGTTCTTC. Filled out from reference TRBV19 and TRBJ2-1, the complete variable domain reads DGGITQSPKYLFRKEGQNVTLSCEQNLNHDAMYWYRQDPGQGLRLIYYSQIVNDFQKGDIAEGYSVSREKKESFPLTVTSAQKNPTAFYLCASSLTRTGIYNEQFFGPGTRLTVL.

The gene calls are TRBV30 and TRBJ2-3; 7 bases are shared with TRBD1. J was trimmed by 1 base and V by 4 bases; bases with no gene match: 11. The germline gives CDR1 GTSNPN, CDR2 SVGIG (reference sequence). CDR3 length equals 16 residues. The CDR3 DNA reads TGTGCCTGGAAACCAGGGGGAGATAGGCGCACAGATACGCAGTATTTT. It codes for CAWKPGGDRRTDTQYF.

The chain employs TRBV7-8 and TRBJ2-1; maybe TRBD2 (5 bases). This CDR3 comprises 15 residues. In germline, CDR1 is SGHVS, CDR2 FQNEAQ. Trimming shortened V by 5 bases and J by 0 bases, and 11 bases separated the two germline ends. CDR3 in DNA: TGTGCCAGCAGCCCTAAGCGGAGCTCCTACAATGAGCAGTTCTTC. Translating it yields CASSPKRSSYNEQFF.

For this clone: Other DNA sequences in the sample encode the same CDR3. The chain joins TRBV7-2 to TRBJ2-3; TRBD2 matches at 7 bases. Germline CDR1 is SGHTA and CDR2 is FQGNSA. Losses at the gene ends were 2 bases for V and 4 bases for J; bases not matched to a gene: 3. The CDR3 totals 14 residues. The DNA for the CDR3 is TGTGCCAGCAGCTTACTGGGGGGGGCAGATACGCAGTATTTT. Its translation: CASSLLGGADTQYF.

The rearrangement uses TRBV14 and TRBJ2-5; 13 bases map to TRBD2. This CDR3 contains 15 residues. CDR1 and CDR2 from the germline V gene are SGHDN and FVKESK. Trimming cost V 3 bases and J 5 bases; bases outside gene matches: 3. CDR3 DNA: TGTGCCAGCAGCCAGGGACTAGCGGGACTCGAGACCCAGTACTTC. It is translated as CASSQGLAGLETQYF.

Here the CDR3 reads CASRETGGYGTQYF. As DNA, the CDR3 is TGTGCCAGCAGGGAAACAGGGGGTTACGGGACCCAGTACTTC. The chain uses TRBV6-1 and TRBJ2-5; TRBD1 aligns across 8 bases. From germline, CDR1 is MNHNS and CDR2 SASEGT. This CDR3 has 14 amino acids. V lost 6 bases to trimming and J lost 7 bases; unmatched junction nucleotides: 10.

The chain uses TRBV28 and TRBJ2-2; D uncertain. This CDR3 comprises 17 residues. Between the trimmed V and J ends, which lost 5 bases and 0 bases, there was a span of 16 bases. The germline gives CDR1 MDHEN, CDR2 SYDVKM. This chain's CDR3 is CASSLPLGPPNTGELFF. The CDR3 nucleotides are TGTGCCAGCAGTCTCCCTCTGGGCCCGCCGAACACCGGGGAGCTGTTTTTT. Full variable domain (rest looked up from reference TRBV28 and TRBJ2-2): DVKVTQSSRYLVKRTGEKVFLECVQDMDHENMFWYRQDPGLGLRLIYFSYDVKMKEKGDIPEGYSVSREKKERFSLILESASTNQTSMYLCASSLPLGPPNTGELFFGEGSRLTVL.

The chain combines TRBV11-1 with TRBJ2-3, with 8 bases identical to TRBD2. Germline loops: CDR1 SGHAT, CDR2 FQDESV (reference sequence). V was clipped by 1 base and J by 0 bases; unmatched bases: 12. The CDR3 has 19 residues. In DNA form, the CDR3 reads TGTGCCAGCAGCTTAGAGGGTAGCGGGATCATGACAAGCACAGATACGCAGTATTTT. Translating it yields CASSLEGSGIMTSTDTQYF. The full variable domain, its missing parts supplied by reference TRBV11-1 and TRBJ2-3, is EAEVAQSPRYKITEKSQAVAFWCDPISGHATLYWYRQILGQGPELLVQFQDESVVDDSQLPKDRFSAERLKGVDSTLKIQPAELGDSAMYLCASSLEGSGIMTSTDTQYFGPGTRLTVL.

The chain joins TRBV11-3 to TRBJ2-1; D is unresolved. The CDR3 runs 12 residues. The V end was cut by 5 bases, the J end by 9 bases, with 11 bases between. The germline V gene has CDR1 SGHNT and CDR2 YENEEA. The CDR3 coding sequence is TGTGCCAGCAGCCTTACTCGAGGTGAGCAGTTCTTC. Protein: CASSLTRGEQFF.

Only one count was recorded for this clone. The chain combines TRBV10-3 with TRBJ2-7; 7 bases are a match to TRBD2. The CDR3 loop spans 15 amino acids. V lost 8 bases, J lost 3 bases, and 13 bases stayed unmatched. From germline, CDR1 is ENHRY and CDR2 SYGVKD. The CDR3: CAIPGWGTTYYEQYF. The CDR3 DNA follows: TGTGCCATCCCCGGTTGGGGGACTACCTACTACGAGCAGTACTTC.

V is TRBV5-1 and J is TRBJ2-1; 10 bases map to TRBD2. Germline V gene sequence: CDR1 SGHRS, CDR2 YFSETQ. V was pared by 0 bases and J by 8 bases, with 8 bases of the junction left unmatched. The CDR3 contains 16 residues. The CDR3 nucleotides read TGCGCCAGCAGCTTGGCCCAGAGCGGGAGGGCCCATGAGCAGTTCTTC. This sequence encodes CASSLAQSGRAHEQFF.

The gene calls are TRBV9 and TRBJ2-1; possible D gene TRBD2, 6 bases. Germline lookup yields CDR1 SGDLS and CDR2 YYNGEE. V lost 3 bases, J lost 7 bases, and 20 bases lay in between. The CDR3 consists of 16 residues. The CDR3 DNA is TGTGCCAGCAGCGGTAACAAAGCGGGTGGGGGGAATGAGCAGTTCTTC. Its translation: CASSGNKAGGGNEQFF.

The chain is built from TRBV10-3 and TRBJ1-5; 7 nucleotides line up with TRBD1. With 2 bases clipped from V and 7 bases from J, the junction kept 5 bases outside the gene matches. Germline V lookup: CDR1 ENHRY, CDR2 SYGVKD. CDR3 size: 14 residues. CDR3 DNA sequence: TGTGCCATCAGTGAGGAACAGGGGATCCAGCCCCAGCATTTT. Protein: CAISEEQGIQPQHF.

The J gene is TRBJ2-1, the V gene TRBV7-8, with D possibly being TRBD1 (6 bases). The CDR3 extends over 17 amino acids. Germline CDR1 is SGHVS and CDR2 is FQNEAQ. The ends were cut back, 3 bases at V and 5 bases at J, with 20 bases in the middle. The CDR3 bases are TGTGCCAGCAGCTTCCCCTACAGGGTCCAGCCCAACAATGAGCAGTTCTTC. This encodes CASSFPYRVQPNNEQFF. The whole variable domain, filled in from reference TRBV7-8 and TRBJ2-1, reads GAGVSQSPRYKVAKRGQDVALRCDPISGHVSLFWYQQALGQGPEFLTYFQNEAQLDKSGLPSDRFFAERPEGSVSTLKIQRTQQEDSAVYLCASSFPYRVQPNNEQFFGPGTRLTVL.

The chain couples TRBV7-2 to TRBJ2-1, with TRBD1 identical over 9 bases. CDR1 is SGHTA and CDR2 is FQGNSA in the germline V gene. The CDR3 covers 17 residues. V trimming: 5 bases; J trimming: 3 bases; junction bases outside the gene matches: 11. For the CDR3, the DNA is TGTGCCAGCAGCCTACTCCTGACAGGGGGAGTCTACAATGAGCAGTTCTTC. It encodes CASSLLLTGGVYNEQFF.

The chain couples TRBV7-2 to TRBJ2-7; 13 bases are a match to TRBD2. V lost 2 bases and J lost 4; bases outside the gene matches: 8. In germline, CDR1 is SGHTA, CDR2 FQGNSA. This CDR3 is 17 amino acids long. CDR3 sequence: CASSLRTSGSFVYEQYF. The DNA of the CDR3 is TGTGCCAGCAGCTTAAGGACTAGCGGGAGCTTCGTATACGAGCAGTACTTC.

The chain links TRBV27 to TRBJ2-1, with 13 bases fitting TRBD2. The CDR3 is made up of 17 amino acids. The junction had 12 bases not matched to a gene; V was cut back by 3 bases and J by 10 bases. Per the germline V gene, CDR1 is MNHEY and CDR2 is SMNVEV (reference sequence). CDR3 sequence: CASSFSRTSGSPREQFF. In DNA, the CDR3 is TGTGCCAGCAGTTTTAGCAGGACTAGCGGGAGCCCTCGGGAGCAGTTCTTC.

This chain links TRBV18 with TRBJ2-7; D not resolved. Per germline, CDR1 KGHSH and CDR2 LQKENI. The germline V and J ends were trimmed by 3 bases and 0 bases, with 9 bases remaining between them. The CDR3 contains 14 residues. CDR3 bases: TGTGCCAGCTCACCTGGGTTAGCCTCCTACGAGCAGTACTTC. This codes for CASSPGLASYEQYF.

V usage is TRBV5-1 and J usage is TRBJ2-7; TRBD1 agrees at 9 bases. Germline V gene lookup returns CDR1 SGHRS and CDR2 YFSETQ. V shed 4 bases, J shed 5 bases, and the junction held 7 bases outside the gene matches. This CDR3 comprises 14 residues. The CDR3 nucleotides are TGCGCCAGCAGCGCCGGGACAGGGTCCCACGAGCAGTACTTC. Translating it yields CASSAGTGSHEQYF.